This paragraph covers one T cell receptor beta chain sequence. Its cognate antigen is unknown. The study ran its PCR with 60 Vbeta and 13 Jbeta primers. Using immunoSEQ multiplex PCR, the repertoire was profiled, and TCRdb retains in-frame clones only, with some absent. The sample carries around 130,000 clones, over 70% recorded once. These data come from a study of cytomegalovirus exposure and HLA in healthy donors. Study-wide results and caveats: In vitro experiments confirmed that three CMV-associated chains were specific for CMV antigens.

The germline gives CDR1 WNHNN, CDR2 SYGVQD (reference sequence). The CDR3 runs to 13 residues. V was clipped by 10 bases and J by 8 bases; unmatched bases: 13. The chain is built from TRBV10-1 and TRBJ1-2; 7 bases fit TRBD1. Sample: PBMCs. This receptor was taken from a woman aged 40 to 50 in good health and CMV-seronegative. CDR3 coding DNA: TGCGCCAACCTCGACAGGGCCGGCCCGGGCTACACCTTC. Amino acids: CANLDRAGPGYTF.